This is a list of T cell receptor beta chains from one sample in a study of cytomegalovirus exposure and HLA in healthy donors. Assay: immunoSEQ multiplex PCR; the TCRdb copy retains only in-frame clones and omits some. The sample has some 250,000 clones, roughly 80% seen once; the top ten hold more than 5%. The sequenced material came from PBMCs. All receptors come from a woman in her thirties or forties in good health and CMV-seropositive. The CDR3 runs from the conserved cysteine through the conserved F or W. Fields, in order: D gene, clone size, V gene, J gene, CDR3 DNA, CDR3 protein. A D gene is named only where the DNA matches it firmly. The size field is filled for only some rows; it gives once, few, many or a size class.

-	-	TRBV4-3	TRBJ2-1	TGCGCCAGCAGCCAAGGGAACAGGGTCAATGAGCAGTTCTTC	CASSQGNRVNEQFF
-	-	TRBV2	TRBJ1-2	TGTGCCAGCAGTCCGAACGGGGACACCTCCTATGGCTACACCTTC	CASSPNGDTSYGYTF
-	-	TRBV7-2	TRBJ2-7	TGTGCCAGCAGCTTAGGTCCGCAGCGGGCCGCCTACGAGCAGTACTTC	CASSLGPQRAAYEQYF
-	once	TRBV5-1	TRBJ1-3	TGCGCCAGCAGCTTAGGGGTATCCGGAAACACCATATATTTT	CASSLGVSGNTIYF
-	-	TRBV11-3	TRBJ2-1	TGTGCCAGCAGCTTAGAGGGAGATTACAATGAGCAGTTCTTC	CASSLEGDYNEQFF
-	once	TRBV7-9	TRBJ2-1	TGTGCCAGCAGCTTATCAAGAGGCACACTCTCCTACAATGAGCAGTTCTTC	CASSLSRGTLSYNEQFF
TRBD1	-	TRBV28	TRBJ2-2	TGTGCCAGCAGTCGTACCGGGACAGGGTACACCGGGGAGCTGTTTTTT	CASSRTGTGYTGELFF
-	-	TRBV11-3	TRBJ2-3	TGTGCCAGCAGCTTACAGGCAGGATCCACAGATACGCAGTATTTT	CASSLQAGSTDTQYF
-	-	TRBV15	TRBJ1-5	TGTGCCACCAGCAGGGCCCCGGGAATACAGCCCCAGCATTTT	CATSRAPGIQPQHF
-	few	TRBV5-1	TRBJ2-5	TGCGCCAGCAGCTCCGTTGGGGGGGAGACCCAGTACTTC	CASSSVGGETQYF
TRBD1	-	TRBV7-9	TRBJ1-2	TGTGCCAGCAGCTTAGAAGGGACAGGGCGGGCGAGGTATGGCTACACCTTC	CASSLEGTGRARYGYTF
TRBD2	-	TRBV2	TRBJ2-5	TGTGCCAGCAGTGTTCGGCGGGAGTATGGAGAGACCCAGTACTTC	CASSVRREYGETQYF
-	-	TRBV27	TRBJ1-6	TGTGCCAGCAGTTATGGGCTAAGCTCCTATAATTCACCCCTCCACTTT	CASSYGLSSYNSPLHF
TRBD1	-	TRBV11-2	TRBJ1-1	TGTGCCAGCAGCAAATGGACAGGGGTTGTAACTGAAGCTTTCTTT	CASSKWTGVVTEAFF
-	-	TRBV19	TRBJ2-3	TGTGCCAGTCGCTCAAGCGGAAGTGCGACAGATACGCAGTATTTT	CASRSSGSATDTQYF
-	-	TRBV11-2	TRBJ1-6	TGTGCCAGCAGCTTTCGCAGCGGAGGGGAGGCCCTCCACTTT	CASSFRSGGEALHF
-	few	TRBV30	TRBJ1-1	TGTGCCTGGAGTGTACCGGAGGACGGGACTGAAGCTTTCTTT	CAWSVPEDGTEAFF
-	-	TRBV15	TRBJ1-3	TGTGCCACGCAACAGGGTAGAGGAAACACCATATATTTT	CATQQGRGNTIYF
-	-	TRBV4-3	TRBJ2-3	TGCGCCAGCAGCCAATTTGGAGGATCAGATACGCAGTATTTT	CASSQFGGSDTQYF
-	-	TRBV7-6	TRBJ2-7	TGTGCCAGCAGCTCCTCCTTAATCTCCGGTCGGGCCTACGAGCAGTACTTC	CASSSSLISGRAYEQYF
-	few	TRBV6-6	TRBJ2-2	TGTGCCAGCAGCCCAGGGATCACCGGGGAGCTGTTTTTT	CASSPGITGELFF
-	-	TRBV27	TRBJ2-6	TGTGCCAGCAGTTTATCTGCCCAGAAATCTGGGGCCAACGTCCTGACTTTC	CASSLSAQKSGANVLTF
-	once	TRBV5-8	TRBJ2-7	TGTGCCAGCAGCCCGGGGGATTACGAGCAGTACTTC	CASSPGDYEQYF
-	-	TRBV27	TRBJ1-4	TGTGCCAGCAGTTCCCGGGTGATCCGGGAAAAACTGTTTTTT	CASSSRVIREKLFF
TRBD1	once	TRBV7-9	TRBJ1-2	TGTTCCAGCAGCTTAGGGGCGGGACAGGGGACCTATGGCTACACCTTC	CSSSLGAGQGTYGYTF
-	-	TRBV27	TRBJ2-7	TGTGCCAGCAGCCGACGTTTGGGACGGGAGAGTGGCTACGAGCAGTACTTC	CASSRRLGRESGYEQYF
-	-	TRBV6-1	TRBJ1-5	TGTGCCAGCAGTGAAAACAGGGTTGGCAATCAGCCCCAGCATTTT	CASSENRVGNQPQHF